The 14 T cell receptor beta chains below all came from one sample that was sequenced in a study of identical twins. One entry per CDR3 protein results from TCRdb running MiXCR on the 5' RACE reads. The sample has under 900,000 distinct CDR3 sequences; roughly 18% are singletons. This sample also appeared in a second study, on T cells expressing NK-cell markers.

Sequenced: PBMCs. The receptors come from a woman aged 18-29 years in good health.

In the case of this clonotype: Germline and junction disagree at one end, which may indicate a read error. The chain uses TRBV9 and TRBJ2-7, with D possibly matching TRBD1 (5 bases). Germline V CDR1 and CDR2: SGDLS, YYNGEE. The CDR3 is 14 amino acids. The CDR3 sequence is CVSSPNPGIYEQYF. DNA for the CDR3: TGTGTCAGCAGTCCTAACCCAGGGATCTACGAGCAGTACTTC.

The chain joins TRBV12-3 or TRBV12-4 to TRBJ2-5; the match to TRBD2 covers 7 bases. J gave up 5 bases and V 2 bases, and 8 bases lay outside the gene matches. The CDR3 totals 15 residues. For the CDR3, the DNA is TGTGCCAGCAGTTTATATACGGGAGGTGGTGAGACCCAGTACTTC. This encodes CASSLYTGGGETQYF.

The chain recombines TRBV28 with TRBJ2-1; TRBD1 matches 11 bases. Losses at the gene ends were 5 bases for V and 5 bases for J; bases not matched to a gene: 5. Germline assignment: CDR1 MDHEN and CDR2 SYDVKM. This CDR3 has 15 amino acids. The CDR3 protein is CASSTGQGADNEQFF. CDR3 DNA: TGTGCCAGCAGTACCGGACAGGGGGCGGACAATGAGCAGTTCTTC.

This clonotype was picked up a small number of times. This sequence joins TRBV12-3 or TRBV12-4 and TRBJ1-4, with 9 bases aligning to TRBD1. J gave up 12 bases and V 6 bases, and 8 bases lay outside the gene matches. The CDR3 sequence is 13 residues long. The CDR3 DNA is TGTGCCAGCAGGGACGGACAGGGGCAAGAACTGTTTTTT. It is translated as CASRDGQGQELFF.

This chain connects TRBV20-1 to TRBJ2-3, with unresolved D. Germline V gene data show CDR1 as DFQATT and CDR2 as SNEGSKA (reference sequence). The CDR3 has 15 amino acids. Trimming left V 2 bases short and J 0 bases short, with 12 bases between. The DNA for the CDR3 is TGCAGTGCTAGACCCCCGAGGAAGAGCACAGATACGCAGTATTTT. This sequence encodes CSARPPRKSTDTQYF.

This clonotype occurred a few times. The chain uses TRBV7-2 and TRBJ2-5; D gene ambiguous. This CDR3 region has 14 residues. Germline V gene data show CDR1 as SGHTA and CDR2 as FQGNSA. The germline V and J ends were trimmed by 1 base and 5 bases, with 11 bases remaining between them. CDR3 bases: TGTGCCAGCAGCTTAGTGTTGGCTGGGGAGACCCAGTACTTC. Its protein is CASSLVLAGETQYF.

The rearrangement joins TRBV11-2 to TRBJ2-1; 8 positions match TRBD2. V lost 4 bases and J lost 3; bases outside the gene matches: 5. The CDR3 has 15 residues. CDR1 and CDR2 from the germline V gene are SGHAT and FQNNGV. The CDR3 DNA is TGTGCCAGCAGCTCCCGGGAGGGTATCTACAATGAGCAGTTCTTC. Its protein is CASSSREGIYNEQFF.

The chain joins TRBV12-3 or TRBV12-4 to TRBJ2-5; D is perhaps TRBD1 (6 bases). This CDR3 comprises 14 residues. Trimming took off 5 bases at V and 4 bases at J, with 14 bases between the two ends. CDR3 loop: CASSPGDTSETQYF. Written as DNA, the CDR3 is TGTGCCAGCAGTCCCGGGGACACCTCAGAGACCCAGTACTTC.

This clonotype has just a few counts. The chain has TRBV20-1 and TRBJ2-1, with 13 bases lining up with TRBD2. Per the germline V gene, CDR1 is DFQATT and CDR2 is SNEGSKA (reference sequence). V was pared by 2 bases and J by 0 bases, with 4 bases of the junction left unmatched. The CDR3 loop spans 17 amino acids. In DNA form, the CDR3 reads TGCAGTGCTAGACAGACTAGCGGGAGGAGCTCCTACAATGAGCAGTTCTTC. Translation gives CSARQTSGRSSYNEQFF.

The genes are TRBV6-1 and TRBJ1-2, with 8 positions matching TRBD1. The CDR3 runs 13 residues. J lost 7 bases, V lost 5 bases, and 6 bases had no gene match. Germline V gene lookup returns CDR1 MNHNS and CDR2 SASEGT. In DNA, the CDR3 is TGTGCCAGCAGTCTCTCAGGGGGCTTTGGCTACACCTTC. Residues: CASSLSGGFGYTF.

The J gene is TRBJ1-1, the V gene TRBV4-3; no definite D call. Trimming cost V 3 bases and J 0 bases, with 14 bases left between them. The CDR3 consists of 16 residues. Germline CDR1 LGHNA, CDR2 YSLEER. The CDR3 region is CASSQDQARLNTEAFF. As DNA, the CDR3 is TGCGCCAGCAGCCAGGACCAGGCGAGGTTGAACACTGAAGCTTTCTTT.

This chain joins TRBV6-1 and TRBJ1-2, with D possibly TRBD1 on 5 matching bases. The V gene lost 2 bases and the J gene lost 8 bases, with 18 bases spanning the gap. This CDR3 is built from 15 residues. Germline CDR1 MNHNS, CDR2 SASEGT. The CDR3: CASSEQGLGFPGYTF. CDR3 bases: TGTGCCAGCAGTGAACAGGGACTAGGGTTCCCAGGCTACACCTTC.

The V gene is TRBV9, the J gene TRBJ2-5, with TRBD1 matching 10 bases. J gave up 4 bases and V 4 bases, and 7 bases lay outside the gene matches. The CDR3 has 15 amino acids. In germline, CDR1 is SGDLS, CDR2 YYNGEE. The CDR3 DNA is TGTGCCAGCAGCACAGACAGGGGGCCGGGAGAGACCCAGTACTTC. Encoded protein: CASSTDRGPGETQYF.

This clonotype was counted only a few times. In nucleotides, the CDR3 is TGTGCCAGCAGCTCCTCACCCAGCGGGAGGGAGACCCAGTACTTC. Translating gives CASSSSPSGRETQYF. The rearrangement links TRBV11-2 to TRBJ2-5, with 9 bases identical to TRBD2. Germline V gene sequence: CDR1 SGHAT, CDR2 FQNNGV. The CDR3 runs 15 residues. The trim removed 4 bases at V and 5 bases at J, leaving 8 bases unmatched.